These 19 T cell receptor beta chains were sequenced from one sample in a study of blood T cell repertoires in COVID-19. Generated by immunoSEQ multiplex PCR, the TCRdb table keeps only in-frame clones and is missing some. The profile shows around 200,000 clones, around three quarters of them singletons. Specimen: peripheral blood. The receptors derive from a woman aged 70 to 79 with acute or convalescent COVID-19.

J is TRBJ2-7 and V is TRBV7-9; TRBD2 matches 7 bases. Germline trimming cut 2 bases from V and 6 bases from J; bases unmatched to any gene: 13. The CDR3 spans 16 residues. Germline V CDR1 and CDR2: SEHNR, FQNEAQ (reference sequence). CDR3 in DNA: TGTGCCAGCAGCTTAACGCCGGTGGGAGGGCCGAGCGAGCAGTACTTC. It codes for CASSLTPVGGPSEQYF. The variable domain in full, with the rest retrieved from reference TRBV7-9 and TRBJ2-7, is DTGVSQNPRHKITKRGQNVTFRCDPISEHNRLYWYRQTLGQGPEFLTYFQNEAQLEKSRLLSDRFSAERPKGSFSTLEIQRTEQGDSAMYLCASSLTPVGGPSEQYFGPGTRLTVT.

The J gene is TRBJ2-4, the V gene TRBV27; weak D call: TRBD1 (6 bases). In germline, CDR1 is MNHEY, CDR2 SMNVEV (reference sequence). The CDR3 loop spans 16 amino acids. Trimming pared 4 bases from V and 0 bases from J, leaving 13 bases between. Here the CDR3 DNA reads TGTGCCAGCAGTTCCTTCGAGGGGGTAGCCAAAAACATTCAGTACTTC. Translation: CASSSFEGVAKNIQYF.

On this clone: One end of the junction fails to match germline, which may point to a read error. The chain couples TRBV7-7 to TRBJ2-7; D unclear. This CDR3 contains 13 residues. Germline V lookup: CDR1 SSHAT, CDR2 FNYEAQ (reference sequence). The CDR3 here is CASSLTLFGEQYF. The DNA of the CDR3 is TGTGCTAGCAGCTTAACCCTATTCGGGGAGCAGTACTTC. The full variable domain, completed using reference TRBV7-7 and TRBJ2-7, is GAGVSQSPRYKVTKRGQDVTLRCDPISSHATLYWYQQALGQGPEFLTYFNYEAQPDKSGLPSDRFSAERPEGSISTLTIQRTEQRDSAMYRCASSLTLFGEQYFGPGTRLTVT.

This sequence joins TRBV7-8 and TRBJ1-5, with D unclear. V lost 2 bases and J 7 bases, leaving 9 bases between the germline ends. Germline-derived CDR1 and CDR2 are SGHVS and FQNEAQ. This CDR3 is built from 13 residues. Here the CDR3 reads CASSLRVGQPQHF. CDR3 coding DNA: TGTGCCAGCAGCTTACGGGTTGGGCAGCCCCAGCATTTT.

J is TRBJ2-7 and V is TRBV19, with a possible D match to TRBD2 (6 bases). Germline CDR1 reads LNHDA; CDR2 reads SQIVND (reference sequence). The CDR3 covers 13 residues. V lost 4 bases and J lost 7, with 14 bases in between. The chain's CDR3 is CASSTYGGYEQYF. CDR3 nucleotide sequence: TGTGCCAGTAGTACCTACGGGGGATATGAGCAGTACTTC.

The rearrangement links TRBV7-8 to TRBJ1-5; D gene ambiguous. V was pared by 5 bases and J by 7 bases, with 12 bases between. This CDR3 has 13 residues. Germline V gives CDR1 SGHVS, CDR2 FQNEAQ. The CDR3 protein is CASSQTSDQPQHF. CDR3 DNA sequence: TGTGCCAGCAGCCAGACTTCTGACCAGCCCCAGCATTTT.

This chain links TRBV12-3 or TRBV12-4 with TRBJ2-7; weak D call: TRBD2 (5 bases). CDR3 length equals 13 residues. V lost 3 bases and J lost 4, with 10 bases in between. DNA of the CDR3: TGTGCCAGCAGTTTTGGCGGGCAGTACGAGCAGTACTTC. Translation gives CASSFGGQYEQYF.

This chain uses TRBV28 with TRBJ2-2; weak D call: TRBD1 (5 bases). The CDR3 runs to 13 residues. The germline CDR1 and CDR2 sequences are MDHEN and SYDVKM. Deletions cut 10 bases from V and 7 bases from J, with 16 bases between. Here the CDR3 reads CATRLGASGELFF. CDR3 DNA sequence: TGTGCCACTAGATTAGGGGCCAGCGGGGAGCTGTTTTTT.

This clone appeared a single time. V and J are TRBV28 and TRBJ1-1; TRBD1 might be the D (6 bases). Per germline, CDR1 MDHEN and CDR2 SYDVKM. This CDR3 is built from 14 residues. V was clipped by 2 bases and J by 4 bases, with 11 bases between them. The CDR3 DNA follows: TGTGCCAGCAGTTTACTGGTAGGGGGCACTGAAGCTTTCTTT. This encodes CASSLLVGGTEAFF. Full variable domain (missing parts from reference TRBV28 and TRBJ1-1): DVKVTQSSRYLVKRTGEKVFLECVQDMDHENMFWYRQDPGLGLRLIYFSYDVKMKEKGDIPEGYSVSREKKERFSLILESASTNQTSMYLCASSLLVGGTEAFFGQGTRLTVV.

The V and J genes are TRBV5-4 and TRBJ2-7; TRBD1 matches 7 bases. The CDR3 sequence is 15 residues long. The junction had 11 bases not matched to a gene; V was cut back by 4 bases and J by 4 bases. Germline V CDR1 and CDR2: SGHNT, YYREEE (reference sequence). For the CDR3, the DNA is TGTGCCAGCAGCCGAGACGGGACAGCCGGGTACGAGCAGTACTTC. This sequence encodes CASSRDGTAGYEQYF. The variable domain in full, completed from reference TRBV5-4 and TRBJ2-7, reads ETGVTQSPTHLIKTRGQQVTLRCSSQSGHNTVSWYQQALGQGPQFIFQYYREEENGRGNFPPRFSGLQFPNYSSELNVNALELDDSALYLCASSRDGTAGYEQYFGPGTRLTVT.

The CDR3 here is CASSPYGEQEGAGAFF. The DNA for the CDR3 is TGTGCCAGCAGTCCTTACGGGGAACAGGAGGGGGCCGGAGCTTTCTTT. The genes are TRBV27 and TRBJ1-1; 7 bases map to TRBD1. Per the germline V gene, CDR1 is MNHEY and CDR2 is SMNVEV (reference sequence). J was trimmed by 10 bases and V by 5 bases; bases with no gene match: 19. This CDR3 has 16 amino acids.

The gene calls are TRBV28 and TRBJ1-4; no reliable D call. Trimming removed 7 bases at V and 7 bases at J, with 19 bases between. Germline CDR1 reads MDHEN; CDR2 reads SYDVKM. The CDR3 runs to 15 residues. CDR3 protein: CASTRGGRAFEKLFF. Written as DNA, the CDR3 is TGTGCCAGCACTCGGGGAGGACGAGCATTTGAAAAACTGTTTTTT.

The chain has TRBV5-4 and TRBJ1-2; the match to TRBD1 covers 8 bases. Trimming cost V 4 bases and J 2 bases; bases outside gene matches: 13. This CDR3 has 17 amino acids. The germline gives CDR1 SGHNT, CDR2 YYREEE (reference sequence). CDR3 loop: CASSPEGTGTRNYGYTF. CDR3 in DNA: TGTGCCAGCAGCCCGGAGGGGACAGGCACGAGGAACTATGGCTACACCTTC.

The V gene is TRBV11-2, the J gene TRBJ1-1; D remains ambiguous. V lost 1 base to trimming and J lost 0 bases, with 9 bases between them. Looked up from germline, CDR1 is SGHAT and CDR2 is FQNNGV. The CDR3 is 15 amino acids. The CDR3 bases are TGTGCCAGCAGCTTAGTCCGTATTGTGAACACTGAAGCTTTCTTT. This encodes CASSLVRIVNTEAFF.

The rearrangement joins TRBV29-1 to TRBJ2-1; maybe TRBD2 (5 bases). The CDR3 totals 11 residues. V lost 8 bases and J 9 bases, leaving 14 bases between the germline ends. Germline-derived CDR1 and CDR2 are SQVTM and ANQGSEA. Here the CDR3 DNA reads TGCAGCACTTCACGCAGCGGTGAGCAGTTCTTC. Protein: CSTSRSGEQFF.

This sequence joins TRBV28 and TRBJ2-7; D gene ambiguous. The ends were cut back, 7 bases at V and 4 bases at J, with 20 bases in the middle. CDR1 and CDR2 from the germline V gene are MDHEN and SYDVKM. CDR3 length equals 15 residues. The CDR3 here is CASTTATLGWYEQYF. CDR3 DNA sequence: TGTGCCAGCACCACTGCAACTTTGGGCTGGTACGAGCAGTACTTC.

The chain uses TRBV28 and TRBJ2-7; tentative D call: TRBD1 (6 bases). Deletions cut 4 bases from V and 3 bases from J, with 13 bases between. The CDR3 covers 14 residues. Germline lookup yields CDR1 MDHEN and CDR2 SYDVKM. The CDR3 coding sequence is TGTGCCAGCAGTTCCCGGGCAGGGGACTACGAGCAGTACTTC. This translates into CASSSRAGDYEQYF.

This clone appeared a single time. The rearrangement joins TRBV6-1 to TRBJ1-5; TRBD1 aligns across 7 bases. Unmatched junction bases numbered 4, after V lost 3 bases and J lost 2 bases. The CDR3 is made up of 15 amino acids. From germline, CDR1 is MNHNS and CDR2 SASEGT. The CDR3 region is CASSDWTGGNQPQHF. The CDR3 DNA is TGTGCCAGCAGTGATTGGACAGGAGGCAATCAGCCCCAGCATTTT.

V is TRBV5-1 and J is TRBJ2-6, with no clear D. CDR1 and CDR2 (germline): SGHRS, YFSETQ. CDR3 length: 14 residues. V was shortened by 4 bases and J by 2 bases, with 7 bases between the two germline ends. CDR3 sequence (DNA): TGCGCCAGCAGCCAGGTAGCTGGGGCCAACGTCCTGACTTTC. It translates to CASSQVAGANVLTF. Drawing the rest from reference TRBV5-1 and TRBJ2-6, the complete variable domain is KAGVTQTPRYLIKTRGQQVTLSCSPISGHRSVSWYQQTPGQGLQFLFEYFSETQRNKGNFPGRFSGRQFSNSRSEMNVSTLELGDSALYLCASSQVAGANVLTFGAGSRLTVL.